The rows below give T cell receptor beta chains drawn from one sample of a study of blood T cells in healthy people across ages. MiXCR, run by TCRdb on the 5' RACE reads, gives a single entry per CDR3 protein. This sample has 1.4 million to 1.5 million distinct CDR3 sequences, with approximately 40% found just once. Specimen: blood. These receptors all come from a woman aged 18-35 years in good health. Both conserved end residues are part of each CDR3.

TRBJ2-7 | TRBV5-6 | CASSSAGQRGEQYF
TRBJ2-5 | TRBV5-1 | CASSFGFQETQYF
TRBJ2-1 | TRBV3-1 | CVSSQGDLAVNEQFF
TRBJ2-1 | TRBV7-2 | CASSLAGQRVSGRGVNEQFF
TRBJ1-4 | TRBV12-3/TRBV12-4 | CASSPGGAASEKLFF
TRBJ1-1 | TRBV10-3 | CAISESEGPPNTEAFF
TRBJ1-2 | TRBV12-3/TRBV12-4 | CASSYVWGNYGYTF
TRBJ2-3 | TRBV12-3/TRBV12-4 | CASTFGDTQYF
. | TRBV4-1 | CASSQAGTRSYNEQYF
TRBJ1-2 | TRBV12-3/TRBV12-4 | CASSFRGAGGYTF
TRBJ2-5 | TRBV9 | CASSPSHQWGLEETQYF
TRBJ2-1 | TRBV6-4 | CASVYRGPCNEQFF
TRBJ2-2 | TRBV15 | CATLGDNGELFF
TRBJ1-2 | TRBV6-1 | CASSAGDGINYGYTF
TRBJ2-1 | TRBV30 | CAWSSSGGYNEQFF
TRBJ2-1 | TRBV9 | CASAGGGLEGSEQFF
TRBJ2-5 | TRBV6-5 | CASSGTRAEETQYF
TRBJ1-2 | TRBV29-1 | CSVDRGLGYTF
TRBJ2-7 | TRBV20-1 | CSAIGQNYEQYF
TRBJ1-2 | TRBV20-1 | CSADTGQVYGYTF
TRBJ1-1 | TRBV29-1 | CSVEDLLPRGNTEAFF
TRBJ2-3 | TRBV12-3/TRBV12-4 | CASSLNGRADTQYF
TRBJ2-3 | TRBV5-6 | CASSLKQRGSTDTQYF
TRBJ2-3 | TRBV6-2/TRBV6-3 | CASSYTSGGTDTQYF
TRBJ2-1 | TRBV5-1 | CASSLSPDSYNEQFF
TRBJ1-2 | TRBV13 | CASSSEQGPNYGYTF
TRBJ2-1 | TRBV12-3/TRBV12-4 | CASSFLVAVSYNEQFF
TRBJ2-1 | TRBV6-2/TRBV6-3 | CASSYEAGGKNNEQFF
TRBJ2-7 | TRBV20-1 | CSARPTTGGSYEQYF
TRBJ1-1 | TRBV29-1 | CSVLPGLQNTEAFF
TRBJ1-2 | TRBV15 | CATSRRGDTNYGYTF
TRBJ2-3 | TRBV20-1 | CSATGQLASTDTQYF
TRBJ2-3 | TRBV20-1 | CSARDVTSGSPRADTQYF
TRBJ1-1 | TRBV10-2 | CASSDYNRGTTEAFF
TRBJ1-1 | TRBV5-1 | CASSNEIGTEAFF
TRBJ2-7 | TRBV3-1 | CASSKVSTYEQYF
TRBJ2-3 | TRBV30 | CAWSSSGWGDTQYF
TRBJ1-1 | TRBV28 | CASGPDPKGRDTEAFF
TRBJ2-3 | TRBV5-1 | CASSLALGSHTDTQYF
TRBJ2-3 | TRBV20-1 | CSANSRRGDTQYF
TRBJ2-4 | TRBV29-1 | CSVEDGGEYIQYF